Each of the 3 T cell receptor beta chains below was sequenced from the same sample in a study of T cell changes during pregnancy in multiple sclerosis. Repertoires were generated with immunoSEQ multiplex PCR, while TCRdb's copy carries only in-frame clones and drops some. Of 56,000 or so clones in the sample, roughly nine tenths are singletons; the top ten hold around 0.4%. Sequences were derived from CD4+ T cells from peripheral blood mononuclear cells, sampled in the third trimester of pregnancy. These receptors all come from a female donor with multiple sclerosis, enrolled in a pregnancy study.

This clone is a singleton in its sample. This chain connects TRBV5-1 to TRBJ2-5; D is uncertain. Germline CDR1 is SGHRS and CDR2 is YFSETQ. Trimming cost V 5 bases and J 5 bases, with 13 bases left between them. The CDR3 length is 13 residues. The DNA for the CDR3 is TGCGCCAGCAGAATCGCTCCACAGGAGACCCAGTACTTC. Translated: CASRIAPQETQYF. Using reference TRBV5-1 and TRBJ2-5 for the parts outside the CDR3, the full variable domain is KAGVTQTPRYLIKTRGQQVTLSCSPISGHRSVSWYQQTPGQGLQFLFEYFSETQRNKGNFPGRFSGRQFSNSRSEMNVSTLELGDSALYLCASRIAPQETQYFGPGTRLLVL.

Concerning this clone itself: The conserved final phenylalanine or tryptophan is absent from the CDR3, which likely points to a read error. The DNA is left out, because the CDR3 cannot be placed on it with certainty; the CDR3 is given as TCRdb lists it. CDR3 in amino acids: CASSLSRGWH. The chain has TRBV5-6 and TRBJ1-2. Termini included, the CDR3 measures 10 amino acids. Germline-derived CDR1 and CDR2 are SGHDT and YYEEEE.

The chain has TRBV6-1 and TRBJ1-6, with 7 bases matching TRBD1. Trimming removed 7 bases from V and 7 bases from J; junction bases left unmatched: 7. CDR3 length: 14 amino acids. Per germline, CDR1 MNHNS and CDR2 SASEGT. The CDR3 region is CASNLGGNNSPLHF. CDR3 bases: TGTGCCAGCAACTTAGGGGGCAACAATTCACCCCTCCACTTT.